A single sample is the source of the 5 T cell receptor beta chains below, sequenced in a study of graft-versus-host responses after intestinal transplantation (dated by TCRdb to the early 2020s). The time point label for this specimen denotes: cells obtained before transplantation from donor or recipient. Receptors were amplified or captured by the immunoSEQ multiplex PCR assay. This immuneACCESS table, as held by TCRdb, lists in-frame sequences with V and J called but not all clones. Of the missing ones, under half trace to an unresolved V gene in checked studies; the others have no known cause. This sample has 8,000 to 9,500 clones in its table, and roughly 31% of those were observed once. About 5% of the sample lies in the top ten. Here the sequenced sample was alloreactive CD4+ T cells from a mixed lymphocyte reaction culture, taken before intestinal transplant. Interpreted using the paper, the cell subset or site label stands for: CFSE-low proliferating T cells sorted from approximately 6-day pre-transplant mixed lymphocyte reaction (GvH or HvG direction). The receptors derive from a human patient who received an intestinal transplant.

The chain combines TRBV2 with TRBJ2-5; no reliable D call. Trimming cost V 2 bases and J 5 bases, with 6 bases left between them. Germline CDR1 SNHLY, CDR2 FYNNEI. This CDR3 is 12 amino acids long. The CDR3 DNA reads as TGTGCCAGCAGTGAAAACGGGGAGACCCAGTACTTC. Translation: CASSENGETQYF. Full variable domain (missing parts from reference TRBV2 and TRBJ2-5): EPEVTQTPSHQVTQMGQEVILRCVPISNHLYFYWYRQILGQKVEFLVSFYNNEISEKSEIFDDQFSVERPDGSNFTLKIRSTKLEDSAMYFCASSENGETQYFGPGTRLLVL.

This rearrangement joins TRBV20-1 to TRBJ2-7, with D unresolved. The V gene lost 8 bases and the J gene lost 2 bases, with 10 bases spanning the gap. CDR3 size: 11 residues. Looked up from germline, CDR1 is DFQATT and CDR2 is SNEGSKA (reference sequence). This CDR3 reads CSLATTYEQYF. The DNA for the CDR3 is TGCAGTTTAGCTACTACCTACGAGCAGTACTTC.

This clone has just a few counts. This chain connects TRBV28 to TRBJ1-4; perhaps TRBD1 as D (6 bases). The V and J ends lost 3 bases and 0 bases respectively, with 8 bases between them. Looked up from germline, CDR1 is MDHEN and CDR2 is SYDVKM. The CDR3 sequence is 15 residues long. DNA of the CDR3: TGTGCCAGCAGTTTTCCAGGGGCAACTAATGAAAAACTGTTTTTT. This encodes CASSFPGATNEKLFF.

The V gene is TRBV7-8, the J gene TRBJ1-5; 7 bases agree with TRBD1. The CDR3 runs to 12 residues. V was clipped by 2 bases and J by 11 bases; unmatched bases: 3. CDR1 and CDR2 (germline): SGHVS, FQNEAQ. The CDR3 sequence: CASSLRGQTQHF. CDR3 nucleotide sequence: TGTGCCAGCAGCTTAAGGGGACAGACCCAGCATTTT.

V and J are TRBV7-8 and TRBJ1-5, with TRBD1 matching 10 bases. Trimming cost V 5 bases and J 3 bases; bases outside gene matches: 10. Germline CDR1 and CDR2: SGHVS and FQNEAQ. The CDR3 runs to 17 residues. CDR3 DNA sequence: TGTGCCAGCAGCCAAAGGGACAGGGGCACCATCAATCAGCCCCAGCATTTT. This sequence encodes CASSQRDRGTINQPQHF. The whole variable domain, filled in from reference TRBV7-8 and TRBJ1-5, reads GAGVSQSPRYKVAKRGQDVALRCDPISGHVSLFWYQQALGQGPEFLTYFQNEAQLDKSGLPSDRFFAERPEGSVSTLKIQRTQQEDSAVYLCASSQRDRGTINQPQHFGDGTRLSIL.